This entry features one T cell receptor (beta chain) sequence. Clones were read by immunoSEQ multiplex PCR, and TCRdb kept only the in-frame ones, dropping some. Among approximately 59,000 clones listed, about 87% were seen once. This entry is derived from a study of control samples from healthy donors and cancer patients. V was trimmed by 6 bases and J by 7 bases, leaving 15 bases between them. This CDR3 has 13 amino acids. The chain couples TRBV12-3 or TRBV12-4 to TRBJ1-1; tentative D call: TRBD1 (5 bases). The receptor's source is an older woman with lung cancer. The sample taken for sequencing was PBMCs. The CDR3 loop reads CASRPYRDGEAFF. As DNA, the CDR3 is TGTGCCAGCAGGCCGTACCGGGACGGTGAAGCTTTCTTT.